The next 4 T cell receptor beta chains were all read from a single sample in a study of cytomegalovirus exposure and HLA in healthy donors (dated by TCRdb to about 2017). Receptors were amplified or captured by the immunoSEQ multiplex PCR assay. A mixture of 60 forward primers for TCR Vbeta segments and 13 reverse primers for TCR Jbeta segments was used in the multiplex PCR. Not all clones reach the TCRdb copy of this immuneACCESS table, which keeps in-frame sequences only. Checked studies attribute under half of the gap to unresolved V genes and leave the rest unexplained. The data table for this sample lists 150,000 or so clones. The ten top clones hold 1.5% to 2% of the sample. The material sequenced was PBMCs. These TCRs come from a woman aged 40 to 49 in good health and CMV-seropositive.

The chain links TRBV5-1 to TRBJ2-3; 16 bases are a match to TRBD2. The CDR3 totals 16 residues. Germline-derived CDR1 and CDR2 are SGHRS and YFSETQ. The V segment lost 4 bases and the J segment 6 bases; nucleotides outside the gene matches: 5. The CDR3 DNA sequence: TGCGCCAGCAGCCCTGGGACTAGCGGGAGGGCGGATACGCAGTATTTT. Encoded protein: CASSPGTSGRADTQYF. Based on the CDR3 plus reference TRBV5-1 and TRBJ2-3, the full variable domain is KAGVTQTPRYLIKTRGQQVTLSCSPISGHRSVSWYQQTPGQGLQFLFEYFSETQRNKGNFPGRFSGRQFSNSRSEMNVSTLELGDSALYLCASSPGTSGRADTQYFGPGTRLTVL.

This rearrangement joins TRBV28 to TRBJ2-3, with 12 bases lining up with TRBD2. Per the germline V gene, CDR1 is MDHEN and CDR2 is SYDVKM. The V and J ends lost 4 bases and 1 base, in that order; junction bases with no gene match: 6. This CDR3 has 17 amino acids. CDR3 amino acids: CASSYLAGGPGTDTQYF. CDR3 nucleotides: TGTGCCAGCAGTTACCTAGCGGGAGGGCCGGGCACAGATACGCAGTATTTT.

The chain recombines TRBV7-2 with TRBJ2-1; 15 bases fit TRBD2. V lost 5 bases to trimming and J lost 4 bases; unmatched junction nucleotides: 6. The CDR3 extends over 17 amino acids. The germline V gene has CDR1 SGHTA and CDR2 FQGNSA. This chain's CDR3 is CASSATGLAGGYNEQFF. The DNA for the CDR3 is TGTGCCAGCAGCGCAACGGGACTAGCGGGAGGTTACAATGAGCAGTTCTTC.

This chain uses TRBV18 with TRBJ2-2; TRBD1 might be the D (6 bases). Germline CDR1 and CDR2: KGHSH and LQKENI. The CDR3 is 15 amino acids. The ends were cut back, 4 bases at V and 2 bases at J, with 11 bases in the middle. The CDR3, as DNA: TGTGCCAGCTCACTCGGACAGTCTAACACCGGGGAGCTGTTTTTT. Its translation: CASSLGQSNTGELFF.